Reported below is one TCR beta chain. The data were taken from a study of blood T cell repertoires in COVID-19. TCRdb's copy holds only in-frame clones and misses some; the assay was immunoSEQ multiplex PCR. Of 360,000 or so clones in the sample, roughly 90% were seen once. Clinical history as reported by participants underpinned cohort assignment. In the 2 weeks before study entry, exposed participants met a COVID-19 case, which was PCR-confirmed or clinician-diagnosed. The sequence was obtained from a woman aged 25-40 years who had been exposed to COVID-19. The specimen was PBMCs or T cells enriched from blood (not recorded which).

CDR3 sequence (DNA): TGTGCCAGCAGCATCCTCGGGACTAGCGCTTACAATGAGCAGTTCTTC. Translated: CASSILGTSAYNEQFF. V is TRBV5-5 and J is TRBJ2-1; 10 bases agree with TRBD2. CDR1 is SGHKS and CDR2 is YYEKEE in the germline V gene (reference sequence). This CDR3 spans 16 amino acids. With V trimmed by 4 bases and J by 4 bases, 8 bases remained unmatched.